These T cell receptor beta chains were read from a single sample in a study. TCRdb itself ran the 5' RACE reads through MiXCR, one entry per CDR3 protein. The sample records about 62,000 distinct CDR3 sequences, around 30% being singletons. The sample taken for sequencing was tumor-infiltrating naive CD4+ T cells sorted from the breast tumor. These receptors were collected from a female donor with breast cancer. CDR3s include the opening cysteine and the closing phenylalanine or tryptophan. D genes are given only for firm matches. Only some rows state a clone size, as once, few, many or a class for expanded clones.

.	.	TRBV7-9	TRBJ1-5	TGTGCAGCAGGGGATGGCCAGCCCCAGCATTTT	CAAGDGQPQHF
few	TRBD1	TRBV28	TRBJ1-1	TGTGCCAGCAGTTCCCAGGGACAGTGGGGATTATCGGACACTGAAGCTTTCTTT	CASSSQGQWGLSDTEAFF
.	.	TRBV7-9	TRBJ2-7	TGTGCCAGCAGCTTGGGGGCGGACTACGAGCAGTACTTC	CASSLGADYEQYF
many	.	TRBV9	TRBJ2-1	TGTGCCAGCAGCGTAGGATCGGATCCGGGGGCCTCCTACAATGAGCAGTTCTTC	CASSVGSDPGASYNEQFF
few	TRBD1	TRBV5-1	TRBJ1-4	TGCGCCAGCAGCTTGTTCAGGGGGCCTAATGAAAAACTGTTTTTT	CASSLFRGPNEKLFF
few	.	TRBV2	TRBJ2-7	TGTGCCAGCAGACATTACGGGACTCCGACCTACGAGCAGTACTTC	CASRHYGTPTYEQYF
.	TRBD1	TRBV3-1	TRBJ2-1	TGTGCCAGCAGCCTTGGGACAGTCCACAATGGGCAGTTCTTC	CASSLGTVHNGQFF
.	TRBD2	TRBV29-1	TRBJ2-1	TGCAGCGTTGTTCGACTAGCAGGGTCCTACAATGAGCAGTTCTTC	CSVVRLAGSYNEQFF
few	.	TRBV21-1	TRBJ2-1	TGTGCCAGCAGCCTCATCCAGCGGGAGACCTACAATGAGCAGTTCTTC	CASSLIQRETYNEQFF
few	TRBD2	TRBV6-1	TRBJ2-3	TGTGCCACCTCTGGGACTAGGAGTCTGAGGATTAGCACAGATACGCAGTATTTT	CATSGTRSLRISTDTQYF
.	.	TRBV20-1	TRBJ1-1	TGCAGTCCAGATGTGGGCAGCAAGGGTAGGACTGAAGCTTTCTTT	CSPDVGSKGRTEAFF
few	TRBD2	TRBV7-7	TRBJ2-5	TGTGCTAGCAGCCTAACACCGGGAGGGCTACATCCAGAGACCCAGTACTTC	CASSLTPGGLHPETQYF
.	.	TRBV10-3	TRBJ2-7	TGTGCCATCAGTGAGTCAGCCAGGGGCTCCTACGAGCAGTACTTC	CAISESARGSYEQYF
few	.	TRBV20-1	TRBJ2-3	TGCAGTGCTAGAGATGCCCAAGGGCGGCAAGATACGCAGTATTTT	CSARDAQGRQDTQYF
.	.	TRBV4-2	TRBJ1-2	TGTGCCAGCAGCCAAGATCATACAGACTATGGCTACACCTTC	CASSQDHTDYGYTF
few	.	TRBV7-9	TRBJ1-2	TGTGCCAGCAGCTTAGACCAAGGGGTCTATGGCTACACCTTC	CASSLDQGVYGYTF
.	.	TRBV4-1	TRBJ2-4	TGCGCCAGCAGCCAGCCAGGGGACATTCAGTACTTC	CASSQPGDIQYF
.	TRBD2	TRBV6-1	TRBJ2-3	TGTGCCAGCACCGAGCGGGGCCCGGGAGATACGCAGTATTTT	CASTERGPGDTQYF
many	TRBD2	TRBV9	TRBJ2-7	TGTGCCAGCAGCGTGGGGGGACTAGCGGGCCACGAGCAGTACTTC	CASSVGGLAGHEQYF
few	TRBD2	TRBV20-1	TRBJ2-5	TGCAGTGCTAGTGGGGATAGCGGGACCGCAGAGACCCAGTACTTC	CSASGDSGTAETQYF
many	.	TRBV29-1	TRBJ1-2	TGCAGCGTTGCGGACGGGTATGGCTACACCTTC	CSVADGYGYTF
few	.	TRBV4-1	TRBJ2-1	TGCGCCAGCAGCCAGCTAGACATCTTGACCTACAATGAGCAGTTCTTC	CASSQLDILTYNEQFF
.	TRBD2	TRBV4-2	TRBJ2-1	TGTGCCAGCAGCCGTAGCGGGGACTACAATGAGCAGTTCTTC	CASSRSGDYNEQFF
.	.	TRBV2	TRBJ1-5	TGTGCCAGCTCTGGACAGTGGAATCAGCCCCAGCATTTT	CASSGQWNQPQHF
.	.	TRBV20-1	TRBJ1-1	TGCAGTGCTAGAGATTTCAAAGGGGATTATCCCATGAACACTGAAGCTTTCTTT	CSARDFKGDYPMNTEAFF
.	.	TRBV28	TRBJ1-2	TGTGCCAGCAGTGTTAAAGGCCGCCTCAGAACCTTC	CASSVKGRLRTF
.	.	TRBV7-6	TRBJ2-3	TGTGCCAGCAGCTTAACTCCAGGGGCTACAGATACGCAGTATTTT	CASSLTPGATDTQYF
.	TRBD2	TRBV9	TRBJ2-3	TGTGCCAGCAGCGTAGTAGTAGCGGGGGGAACAGATACGCAGTATTTT	CASSVVVAGGTDTQYF
few	TRBD2	TRBV15	TRBJ2-1	TGTGCCATCACTAGCGGGCCGTACAATGAGCAGTTCTTC	CAITSGPYNEQFF
many	TRBD1	TRBV29-1	TRBJ2-5	TGCAGCGCTGTCCCCAGGGGGGAGACCCAGTACTTC	CSAVPRGETQYF